This T cell receptor (beta chain) was retrieved from a study of control samples from healthy donors and cancer patients. Method: immunoSEQ multiplex PCR; TCRdb's copy keeps in-frame clones and lacks some. The top ten clones hold 6.5% to 8% of a sample with 90,000 or so clones, around 90% of them seen once. V was pared by 0 bases and J by 5 bases, with 10 bases between. Germline V gene sequence: CDR1 LNHNV, CDR2 YYDKDF (reference sequence). The CDR3 consists of 14 residues. The sequencing sample was made of blood. This clonotype was sampled from an older woman in good health. This chain connects TRBV15 to TRBJ1-1; D is unresolved. The DNA for the CDR3 is TGTGCCACCAGCAGAGAGAGCTTGGTTACTGAAGCTTTCTTT. This encodes CATSRESLVTEAFF.